The entry below describes one T cell receptor (beta chain). Its antigen remains undetermined. Per-nucleotide qualities are absent, and no much larger clonotype sits a single base away. Library preparation used the immunoSEQ multiplex PCR assay. To provide template for TCR sequencing, every sample had RNA extracted and reverse transcribed into cDNA. First-strand cDNA was synthesized with SuperScript III using a 2:1 mix of oligo-dT and random hexamers. Amplification bias was assessed with a synthetic immune receptor repertoire, and residual bias was removed computationally. Per the authors' processing: Raw reads were preprocessed to remove errors, and CDR3 was defined according to IMGT conventions as the region from the conserved cysteine to phenylalanine. Clonality was computed as 1 minus the Shannon entropy, with the entropy normalized by log2 of the number of productive unique TCRs. Whether scalp clones were CD4 or CD8 was inferred by matching scalp TCRbeta sequences against CD4 and CD8 repertoires sorted from blood. As stored in TCRdb, this immuneACCESS dataset retains in-frame rearrangements with V and J assigned. A fraction of the clones does not appear; measured against another copy, unresolved V genes explain less than half of the discrepancy, and the remainder lacks a known reason. The D gene and trimming were derived from the DNA, and the V and J assignments and clone size from that table. In all, the sample holds fewer than 200,000 clones, and around 60% of those were seen once. Over 12% of the sample comes from the top ten.

The time point label on this specimen signifies: baseline before oral tofacitinib. From alopecia areata patients, peripheral blood was collected along with lesional scalp punch biopsies. After PBMCs were isolated by density centrifugation and stained for CD3, CD4 and CD8, a FACSAria was used to sort CD4+ and CD8+ T cells. These data come from a study of CD8+ T cells in alopecia areata (dated by TCRdb to the late 2010s). Describing the broader study: Treated patients were enrolled in an open-label pilot trial of oral tofacitinib, 5 to 10 mg twice daily, for moderate-to-severe alopecia areata. Patients on tofacitinib were biopsied at baseline and after 4 and 24 weeks of treatment, and several of the patients also had a later scalp biopsy. Tofacitinib was given for 6 to 18 months, followed by 6 months of follow-up off drug to assess delayed response and recurrence. RNA was extracted with the PAXgene miRNA kit for fixed scalp, the miRNeasy kit for PBMCs, and the RNeasy kit for mouse skin. TCRbeta CDR3 regions were amplified by immunoSEQ multiplex PCR using 35 Vbeta forward and 13 Jbeta reverse primers. In both human patients and the C3H/HeJ mouse model, the study applied high-throughput TCRbeta sequencing to look at T cell clonal expansion in alopecia areata. Scalp clonality was compared among normal scalp (n=4), patchy alopecia areata scalp (n=8), and alopecia totalis/universalis scalp (n=8). On the human side, TCRbeta sequencing was run on scalp tissue and on sorted CD4+ and CD8+ peripheral blood T cells from healthy controls and from alopecia areata patients with either patchy or totalis/universalis disease. The paper's findings and limits, for the study overall: TCR sequences shared between patients were less clear than in mice, possibly partly because of HLA diversity in the patient population. Unlike mouse skin, which is dominated by gammadelta T cells, normal human skin has resident alphabeta T cells that are also sequenced, and this complicates analysis of the scalp TCR repertoire. Compared with normal scalp, lesional scalp had higher clonality and more expanded CD8+ clones, particularly in alopecia totalis/universalis, a pattern that suggests antigenic drive.

Per the germline V gene, MGHRA is the CDR1 and YSYEKL is the CDR2. Including cysteine and phenylalanine, the CDR3 has 15 amino acids. The only DNA kept is the CDR3, 45 bases in frame from the first base. V gives up 2 bases and J gives up 4 bases, and the segment between their germline ends measures 14 bases. Sequencing used CD4+ T cells sorted from blood, obtained at week 0. The sequence was collected from a human donor with alopecia areata. Recombination linked TRBV4-1 to TRBJ1-2; tentative D gene TRBD1, with 6 bases matching. The CDR3 here reads CASSQSEGGAYGYTF. The bases are TGCGCCAGCAGCCAAAGTGAGGGGGGGGCCTATGGCTACACCTTC.